This passage covers 18 T cell receptor beta chains from one sample sequenced in a study of human T cells and chemical hapten exposure. TCRdb itself ran the RACE reads through MiXCR, one entry per CDR3 protein. Of 150,000 to 200,000 distinct CDR3 sequences in the sample, around a quarter were seen once. The time point is: patch test 3, about 24 weeks after DPC sensitization. Treatment noted: therapeutic diphenylcyclopropenone sensitization with weekly scalp DPC. Here the sequenced sample was whole blood, taken in connection with sensitization to the hapten diphenylcyclopropenone (DPC). The receptors were sampled from a woman younger than 35 with alopecia areata. Some clones in this sample may be carry-over from other donors' samples.

The rearrangement links TRBV30 to TRBJ2-7; D ambiguous. Per the germline V gene, CDR1 is GTSNPN and CDR2 is SVGIG (reference sequence). V was clipped by 7 bases and J by 0 bases, with 10 bases between them. This CDR3 has 12 residues. CDR3 coding DNA: TGTGCCTTCGCCCGGAGCTCCTACGAGCAGTACTTC. Its translation is CAFARSSYEQYF. The whole variable domain, remainder taken from reference TRBV30 and TRBJ2-7, is SQTIHQWPATLVQPVGSPLSLECTVEGTSNPNLYWYRQAAGRGLQLLFYSVGIGQISSEVPQNLSASRPQDRQFILSSKKLLLSDSGFYLCAFARSSYEQYFGPGTRLTVT.

The sample holds a few counts of this clonotype. The junction and the germline gene differ at one end; a read error may be behind it. This chain connects TRBV20-1 to TRBJ2-7; D perhaps matches TRBD2 (5 bases). Germline assignment: CDR1 DFQATT and CDR2 SNEGSKA (reference sequence). CDR3 length: 12 amino acids. This CDR3 reads CSTRTFGLEQYF. The CDR3 DNA reads as TGCAGTACTAGGACCTTCGGGCTCGAGCAGTACTTC.

This clonotype was observed a handful of times. The CDR3 loop is CASSPSRGVNQPQHF. In nucleotides, the CDR3 is TGTGCCAGCTCACCCTCCCGGGGAGTCAATCAGCCCCAGCATTTT. J is TRBJ1-5 and V is TRBV18; no clear D. The germline V gene encodes CDR1 KGHSH and CDR2 LQKENI. V lost 3 bases and J 3 bases, leaving 12 bases between the germline ends. The CDR3 is 15 residues long.

The chain employs TRBV20-1 and TRBJ1-1, with no clear D. Per the germline V gene, CDR1 is DFQATT and CDR2 is SNEGSKA (reference sequence). Trimming removed 8 bases from V and 3 bases from J, with 19 bases in between. There are 14 residues in the CDR3. The CDR3 loop is CSIKAGEGDTEAFF. The DNA for the CDR3 is TGCAGTATAAAAGCAGGCGAGGGTGACACTGAAGCTTTCTTT.

This chain uses TRBV5-6 with TRBJ2-3; tentatively, D is TRBD2 (5 bases). The V gene lost 4 bases and the J gene lost 3 bases, with 18 bases spanning the gap. The CDR3 spans 16 residues. Looked up from germline, CDR1 is SGHDT and CDR2 is YYEEEE. The CDR3 DNA sequence: TGTGCCAGCAGCCCTAAGGAGAGGGTGCTTACAGATACGCAGTATTTT. The encoded protein is CASSPKERVLTDTQYF.

In DNA, the CDR3 is TGCGCCAGCAGCTTAAGCGGGGTGGAGGAGACCCAGTACTTC. Translating it yields CASSLSGVEETQYF. The chain links TRBV5-1 to TRBJ2-5, with 7 bases aligning to TRBD2. Germline CDR1 is SGHRS and CDR2 is YFSETQ. CDR3 length: 14 residues. Trimming cost V 2 bases and J 5 bases; bases outside gene matches: 6.

This clonotype was counted between two and nine times. The V gene is TRBV9, the J gene TRBJ2-7, with 7 bases lining up with TRBD1. The CDR3 length is 14 residues. In germline, CDR1 is SGDLS, CDR2 YYNGEE. V lost 4 bases to trimming and J lost 1 base; unmatched junction nucleotides: 5. For the CDR3, the DNA is TGTGCCAGCAGCCCCGGGACAGCATCCTACGAGCAGTACTTC. It translates to CASSPGTASYEQYF.

In its sample, this clonotype was seen a few times. This chain uses TRBV12-3 or TRBV12-4 with TRBJ2-1; D remains ambiguous. This CDR3 is built from 15 residues. The ends were cut back, 8 bases at V and 7 bases at J, with 21 bases in the middle. The CDR3 coding sequence is TGTGCCAGCTCCCGATCAGTGGCAAGGCGGAATGAGCAGTTCTTC. Its translation: CASSRSVARRNEQFF.

The rearrangement uses TRBV10-3 and TRBJ1-5; perhaps TRBD1 as D (5 bases). V shed 3 bases and J shed 1 base, with 13 bases lying between them. The CDR3 is 16 residues long. Germline lookup yields CDR1 ENHRY and CDR2 SYGVKD. The DNA of the CDR3 is TGTGCCATCAGTGACCGCTCCGGACACAGCAATCAGCCCCAGCATTTT. Translating it yields CAISDRSGHSNQPQHF.

This clonotype was found a few times. The chain joins TRBV5-1 to TRBJ1-2; the match to TRBD1 covers 10 bases. V lost 3 bases, J lost 4 bases, and 3 bases stayed unmatched. Germline CDR1 is SGHRS and CDR2 is YFSETQ. The CDR3 runs to 14 residues. The CDR3 DNA follows: TGCGCCAGCAGCTGGGGGGACAGGGGCTATGGCTACACCTTC. It codes for CASSWGDRGYGYTF.

The CDR3 DNA sequence: TGTGCCTTCGGACAGTCGAGCTCCTACGAGCAGTACTTC. It specifies CAFGQSSSYEQYF. V usage is TRBV2 and J usage is TRBJ2-7; D perhaps matches TRBD1 (6 bases). This CDR3 has 13 residues. Germline CDR1 and CDR2: SNHLY and FYNNEI. Trimming removed 11 bases from V and 0 bases from J, with 14 bases in between.

This clonotype has at least ten counts. The chain carries TRBV14 and TRBJ2-7; 10 nucleotides line up with TRBD1. The V gene's germline CDR1 is SGHDN and CDR2 FVKESK. This CDR3 has 16 residues. The trim removed 4 bases at V and 4 bases at J, leaving 10 bases unmatched. CDR3 coding DNA: TGTGCCAGCAGCCCGATAACCGGGACAGGGGTTTACGAGCAGTACTTC. This sequence encodes CASSPITGTGVYEQYF.

The chain carries TRBV5-1 and TRBJ2-7; D is unresolved. Trimming stripped 4 bases from V and 1 base from J, with 6 bases between. The CDR3 runs to 12 residues. Looked up from germline, CDR1 is SGHRS and CDR2 is YFSETQ. CDR3 residues: CASSDGSYEQYF. CDR3 in DNA: TGCGCCAGCAGCGACGGGTCCTACGAGCAGTACTTC.

The rearrangement links TRBV5-1 to TRBJ1-1; D is perhaps TRBD1 (6 bases). Trimming cost V 3 bases and J 5 bases, with 14 bases left between them. The CDR3 covers 14 residues. Germline V gives CDR1 SGHRS, CDR2 YFSETQ. The CDR3 sequence is CASSSRPQGTEAFF. The CDR3 nucleotides read TGCGCCAGCAGCTCCAGGCCCCAGGGGACTGAAGCTTTCTTT.

This clonotype showed up just a few times. The chain uses TRBV7-2 and TRBJ2-3; 8 bases align to TRBD2. V lost 1 base, J lost 2 bases, and 5 bases stayed unmatched. The CDR3 contains 16 residues. CDR1 and CDR2 from the germline V gene are SGHTA and FQGNSA. The CDR3 coding sequence is TGTGCCAGCAGCTTAGAGGGCGGGGGGTTCACAGATACGCAGTATTTT. Amino acid sequence: CASSLEGGGFTDTQYF. Together with reference TRBV7-2 and TRBJ2-3, the CDR3 gives the full variable domain: GAGVSQSPSNKVTEKGKDVELRCDPISGHTALYWYRQSLGQGLEFLIYFQGNSAPDKSGLPSDRFSAERTGGSVSTLTIQRTQQEDSAVYLCASSLEGGGFTDTQYFGPGTRLTVL.

V is TRBV9 and J is TRBJ2-1; 7 nucleotides match TRBD2. J lost 4 bases, V lost 0 bases, and 4 bases had no gene match. Germline values: CDR1 SGDLS, CDR2 YYNGEE. The length of the CDR3 is 15 residues. CDR3 nucleotide sequence: TGTGCCAGCAGCGTAGAGGCGGGGGTGTACAATGAGCAGTTCTTC. It translates to CASSVEAGVYNEQFF. The full variable domain, completed using reference TRBV9 and TRBJ2-1, is DSGVTQTPKHLITATGQRVTLRCSPRSGDLSVYWYQQSLDQGLQFLIQYYNGEERAKGNILERFSAQQFPDLHSELNLSSLELGDSALYFCASSVEAGVYNEQFFGPGTRLTVL.

This clonotype was found a few times. The genes are TRBV29-1 and TRBJ2-7; D tentatively reads TRBD1 or TRBD2 (5 bases each). CDR1 SQVTM and CDR2 ANQGSEA come from the germline V gene. The CDR3 extends over 13 amino acids. V was cut by 4 bases and J by 7 bases, with 17 bases left in between. The CDR3 nucleotides read TGCAGCGTTGGGCCGGGGCCCAGGTGGGAGCAGTACTTC. Translating gives CSVGPGPRWEQYF.

The CDR3 here is CASSAFRDSYEQYF. The CDR3 DNA sequence: TGTGCCAGCAGTGCCTTCAGGGACTCCTACGAGCAGTACTTC. The chain couples TRBV6-2 or TRBV6-3 to TRBJ2-7; maybe TRBD1 (5 bases). The CDR3 extends over 14 amino acids. CDR1 and CDR2 from the germline V gene are MNHEY and SVGEGT. V was clipped by 5 bases and J by 0 bases, with 11 bases between them.